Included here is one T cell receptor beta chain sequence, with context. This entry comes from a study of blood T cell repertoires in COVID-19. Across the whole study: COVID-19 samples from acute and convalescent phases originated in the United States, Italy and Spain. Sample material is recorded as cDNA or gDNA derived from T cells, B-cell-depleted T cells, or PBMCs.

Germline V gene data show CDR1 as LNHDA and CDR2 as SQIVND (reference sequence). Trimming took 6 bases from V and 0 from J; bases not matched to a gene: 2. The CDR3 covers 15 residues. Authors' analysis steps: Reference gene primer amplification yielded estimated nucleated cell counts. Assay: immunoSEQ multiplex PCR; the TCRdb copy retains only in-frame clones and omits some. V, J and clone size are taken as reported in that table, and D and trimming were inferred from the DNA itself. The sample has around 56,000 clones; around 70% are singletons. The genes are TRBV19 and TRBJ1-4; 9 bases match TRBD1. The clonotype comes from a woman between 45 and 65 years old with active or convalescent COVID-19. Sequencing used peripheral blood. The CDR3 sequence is CASRRQGATNEKLFF. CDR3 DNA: TGTGCCAGTAGGAGACAGGGGGCAACTAATGAAAAACTGTTTTTT.